This paragraph covers one T cell receptor (beta chain) sequence. The clone's antigen remains unknown. Base qualities are missing; no much larger clone stands one base away. The donors were roughly 38 Caucasian individuals from Russia, aged 6 to 90 years, who were systemically healthy. Each donor gave around 9.5 milliliters of peripheral blood, collected into EDTA-treated Vacutainer tubes. Ficoll-Paque density-gradient centrifugation was used to isolate PBMCs, with at least 6 million per sample. Total RNA, at least 5.5 micrograms per sample, was extracted from PBMCs with Trizol reagent. For every donor, flow cytometry on a PBMC aliquot measured the percentage of naive CD45RAhigh/CD27high T cells. The library came from 5' RACE. Instrument used: Illumina HiSeq 2500. A second PCR of about 7 to 12 cycles was run with a J-beta primer mix and a sample-barcoded 5' primer. A unique molecular identifier was introduced onto each TCR beta cDNA molecule by a template-switch 5' adaptor carrying 12 random nucleotides. Each sample yielded at least 3 million CDR3-containing paired-end reads. All of the RNA was converted into first-strand cDNA using the Mint cDNA synthesis kit, with a TRBC-specific oligonucleotide serving as the primer. Following uracil-DNA glycosylase treatment, a first 18-cycle PCR with universal primers M1SS and BC2_uni_R was performed on all cDNA. Turning to the authors' computational methods: For normalization, 1 million high-quality reads, each with a distinct molecular identifier, were randomly selected from each sample. Reads with shared molecular identifiers were discarded instead of being binned into consensus sequences. MiTCR, run with a Q25 quality threshold and the strictest error-elimination algorithm, handled CDR3 identification, clonotype clustering and error correction. A nonparametric unseen species model using Euler transformation provided a lower-bound estimate of total TCR beta diversity. In-frame beta chains were kept once TCRdb had trimmed the public reads at Q25 with fastp and called clones with MiXCR. Rows are combined by CDR3 protein, so each entry shows the most common genes and DNA. The V and J calls shown here were made by TCRdb, not taken from the authors' results. The sample contains about 1.8 million distinct CDR3 sequences, 40% to 55% of them found a single time. Jointly, the top ten make up roughly 2% of the sample.

This specimen comes from a study of blood T cells in healthy people across ages (dated by TCRdb to between 2015 and 2016). The study in broad terms: In model experiments, roughly one uniquely barcoded TCR beta cDNA molecule per two T cells was captured by template switching. The study measured age-related changes in TCR beta repertoire diversity using deep sequencing normalized with unique cDNA molecular identifiers. The donors were split into four age groups: young (average about 16 years), middle-aged (more than 35), aged (over 55) and long-lived (over 80). To avoid experimental bias, donors of different ages were distributed randomly across sequencing lanes. Using the same blood draw, the study looked at two additional independent replicas of 1 million unique cDNA reads for two donors, one aged 18 to 30 and the other aged 80 or older.

Including cysteine and phenylalanine, the CDR3 has 17 amino acids. Only CDR3 DNA is held: 51 bases, read in frame from base 1. The V end gives up 3 bases and the J end 1 base, leaving 11 bases in the junction not matched to a gene. Via the germline V gene (reference sequence), CDR1 is DFQATT and CDR2 SNEGSKA. What the study reported, not specific to this receptor: Because profiling used bulk unsorted PBMCs, naive and antigen-experienced compartments could not be compared conclusively. As age increased, observed TCR beta diversity per million T cells dropped in a roughly linear way, and a significant reduction was already evident by age around 41. Estimates of total diversity based on one million sequenced T cells were regarded as lower bounds and as underestimates. Donor CMV infection status was unknown, potentially confounding age-related changes in expanded clonotypes. Compared with the aged group, the long-lived group had more naive CD4+ T cells, fewer expanded clones and increased TCR diversity, suggesting age selection. A strong correlation was found between observed TCR beta diversity and the percentage of naive T cells measured by flow cytometry.

Material: blood. Recombination connected TRBV20-1 to TRBJ1-5; 8 central bases correspond to TRBD1. The sequence derives from a woman in her thirties or forties in good health. The nucleotides read TGCAGTGCTAGGATGGACAGGGACCGAGCCAGCAATCAGCCCCAGCATTTT. This gives the protein CSARMDRDRASNQPQHF.